The subject of this entry is one T cell receptor (beta chain). CDR1 LGHDT and CDR2 YNNKEL come from the germline V gene (reference sequence). J was trimmed by 9 bases and V by 1 base; bases with no gene match: 3. CDR3 length equals 14 residues. Profiled with immunoSEQ multiplex PCR; TCRdb holds only in-frame clones, not every one. The profile shows 200,000 to 250,000 clones, about nine tenths of them singletons. These data originate in a study of blood T cell repertoires in COVID-19. This chain connects TRBV3-1 (or the pseudogene TRBV3-2) to TRBJ2-1, with TRBD2 matching over 10 bases. The clonotype comes from a man between 45 and 60 years old with COVID-19, enrolled during active disease. The sequenced sample consisted of peripheral blood. The CDR3 nucleotides read TGTGCCAGCAGCCAAGGGCTAGCGGGAGTTGAGCAGTTCTTC. This translates into CASSQGLAGVEQFF.